This T cell receptor beta chain was documented in a study of control samples from healthy donors and cancer patients. Sequencing used immunoSEQ multiplex PCR; TCRdb keeps in-frame clones, though not all of them. The table records around 170,000 clones, 92% of them present only once. V was shortened by 0 bases and J by 6 bases, with 7 bases between the two germline ends. CDR3 length: 13 amino acids. Per the germline V gene, CDR1 is SGHTA and CDR2 is FQGNSA. The chain joins TRBV7-2 to TRBJ2-3; no firm D call. The receptor comes from a woman under 40 in good health. The material sequenced was blood. This CDR3 is CASSLARLDTQYF. Written as DNA, the CDR3 is TGTGCCAGCAGCTTAGCGCGGCTCGATACGCAGTATTTT.